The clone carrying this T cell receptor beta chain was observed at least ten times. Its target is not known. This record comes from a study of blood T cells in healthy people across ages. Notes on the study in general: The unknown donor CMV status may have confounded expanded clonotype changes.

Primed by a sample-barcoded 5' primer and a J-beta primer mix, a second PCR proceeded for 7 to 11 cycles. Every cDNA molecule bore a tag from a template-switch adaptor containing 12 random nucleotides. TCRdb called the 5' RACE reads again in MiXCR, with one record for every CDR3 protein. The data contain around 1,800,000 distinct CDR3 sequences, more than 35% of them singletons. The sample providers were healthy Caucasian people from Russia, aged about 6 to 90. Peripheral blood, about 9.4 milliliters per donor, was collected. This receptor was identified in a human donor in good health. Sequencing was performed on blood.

For the CDR3, the DNA is TGTGCCAGCAGTCGGATGACGGTTTATGGCTACACCTTC. It specifies CASSRMTVYGYTF. J is TRBJ1-2 and V is TRBV12-3 or TRBV12-4; D not resolved. This CDR3 has 13 amino acids. Trimming pared 5 bases from V and 5 bases from J, leaving 12 bases between.